The 7 T cell receptor beta chains listed next were all sequenced from one sample in a study of low-dose radiotherapy and immunotherapy resistance in tumors. First-strand cDNA used TRAV- and TRBV-specific primers, covering alpha and beta chains. TCRs underwent 15 to 25 PCR cycles of amplification with a constant-region primer and V-primer adapter. Via MiXCR, TCRdb re-called the reads, giving one row per CDR3 protein. This repertoire shows some 100,000 distinct CDR3 sequences, under 25% found once; its top ten account for over 4%. This sample's time point: after trial treatment. The treatment denotes: LDRT plus nivolumab, ipilimumab, low-dose cyclophosphamide and aspirin (RACIN trial). Here the sequenced sample was PBMCs, taken after low-dose radiotherapy plus immunotherapy. The receptors derive from a male donor with prostate cancer.

There are a few counts of this clonotype. The V and J genes are TRBV7-2 and TRBJ1-1; D is undetermined. The length of the CDR3 is 11 residues. CDR1 is SGHTA, CDR2 FQGNSA, per germline. The germline V and J ends were trimmed by 5 bases and 7 bases, with 8 bases remaining between them. CDR3 DNA sequence: TGTGCCAGCAGCCGAATAATTGAAGCTTTCTTT. Translation: CASSRIIEAFF.

To note about this clonotype: The DNA is left out, because the CDR3 cannot be placed on it with certainty; the CDR3 is given as TCRdb lists it. The V call is TRBV14, the J call TRBJ2-2; TRBD1 is the table's D call, not checked against the DNA. Per germline, CDR1 SGHDN and CDR2 FVKESK. The CDR3 contains 16 residues when both ends are counted. The CDR3 loop reads CASRPDRNTGELFFFF.

The V gene is TRBV6-1, the J gene TRBJ2-3; TRBD1 might be the D (5 bases). Germline V gene sequence: CDR1 MNHNS, CDR2 SASEGT. V gave up 6 bases and J gave up 5 bases, with 15 bases separating them. The length of the CDR3 is 14 residues. CDR3 residues: CASSPSRVGDTQYF. CDR3 coding DNA: TGTGCCAGCAGCCCATCCAGGGTAGGAGATACGCAGTATTTT.

The V gene is TRBV18, the J gene TRBJ2-1; possibly TRBD1 or TRBD2 for D (5 bases each). Trimming took off 4 bases at V and 1 base at J, with 11 bases between the two ends. CDR1 KGHSH and CDR2 LQKENI come from the germline V gene. The CDR3 covers 15 residues. The CDR3, as DNA: TGTGCCAGCTCACTACCGGGACGGTCCTACAATGAGCAGTTCTTC. Protein product: CASSLPGRSYNEQFF. The whole variable domain, filled in from reference TRBV18 and TRBJ2-1, reads NAGVMQNPRHLVRRRGQEARLRCSPMKGHSHVYWYRQLPEEGLKFMVYLQKENIIDESGMPKERFSAEFPKEGPSILRIQQVVRGDSAAYFCASSLPGRSYNEQFFGPGTRLTVL.

This clonotype was detected ten times or more. The chain is built from TRBV18 and TRBJ1-4; D ambiguous. Germline V lookup: CDR1 KGHSH, CDR2 LQKENI. V gave up 2 bases and J gave up 3 bases, with 7 bases separating them. The CDR3 loop spans 14 amino acids. The CDR3, as DNA: TGTGCCAGCTCACCAGGGCAGCCTAATGAAAAACTGTTTTTT. Its translation: CASSPGQPNEKLFF.

The chain is built from TRBV28 and TRBJ2-7; no clear D. Per germline, CDR1 MDHEN and CDR2 SYDVKM. V lost 10 bases and J lost 2, with 9 bases in between. The CDR3 has 11 residues. This chain's CDR3 is CATTDTYEQYF. The DNA for the CDR3 is TGTGCCACCACAGATACCTACGAGCAGTACTTC.

This clonotype was detected ten times or more. The chain couples TRBV9 to TRBJ2-3; 8 positions agree with TRBD2. The ends lost 0 bases at V and 4 bases at J; junction bases unmatched: 10. The length of the CDR3 is 17 residues. In germline, CDR1 is SGDLS, CDR2 YYNGEE. The CDR3 DNA reads as TGTGCCAGCAGCGTAGGAATCCCCGGGGGGGGCGCAGATACGCAGTATTTT. This codes for CASSVGIPGGGADTQYF.